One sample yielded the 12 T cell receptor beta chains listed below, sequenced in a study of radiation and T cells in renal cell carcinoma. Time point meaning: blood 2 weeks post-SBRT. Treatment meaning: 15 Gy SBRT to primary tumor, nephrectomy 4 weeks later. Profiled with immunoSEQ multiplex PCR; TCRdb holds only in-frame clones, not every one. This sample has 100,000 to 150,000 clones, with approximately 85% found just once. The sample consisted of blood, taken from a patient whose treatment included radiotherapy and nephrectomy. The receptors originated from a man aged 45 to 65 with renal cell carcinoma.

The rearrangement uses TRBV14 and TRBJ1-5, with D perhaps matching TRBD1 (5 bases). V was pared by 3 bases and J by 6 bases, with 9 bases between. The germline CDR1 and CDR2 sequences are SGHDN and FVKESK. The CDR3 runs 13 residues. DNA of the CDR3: TGTGCCAGCAGCCAGGGGGAAGGTCAGCCCCAGCATTTT. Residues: CASSQGEGQPQHF.

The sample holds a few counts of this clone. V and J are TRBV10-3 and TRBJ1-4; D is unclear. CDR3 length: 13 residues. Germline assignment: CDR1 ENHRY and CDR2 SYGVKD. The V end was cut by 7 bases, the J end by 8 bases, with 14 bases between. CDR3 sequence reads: CAINSGIGEKLFF. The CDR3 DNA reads TGTGCCATCAATTCGGGGATAGGGGAAAAACTGTTTTTT.

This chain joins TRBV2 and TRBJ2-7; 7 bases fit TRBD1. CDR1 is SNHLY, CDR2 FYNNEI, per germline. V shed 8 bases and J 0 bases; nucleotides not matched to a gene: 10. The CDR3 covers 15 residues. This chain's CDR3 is CASLRPRGISYEQYF. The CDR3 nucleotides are TGTGCCAGCTTGCGTCCCAGGGGGATCTCCTACGAGCAGTACTTC.

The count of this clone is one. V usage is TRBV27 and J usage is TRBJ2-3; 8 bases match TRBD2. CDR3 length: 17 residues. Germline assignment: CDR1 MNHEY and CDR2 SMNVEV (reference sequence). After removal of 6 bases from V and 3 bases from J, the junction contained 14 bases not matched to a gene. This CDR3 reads CASRPGGLVLLTDTQYF. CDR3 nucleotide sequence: TGTGCCAGCAGGCCGGGGGGGCTAGTTCTATTGACAGATACGCAGTATTTT.

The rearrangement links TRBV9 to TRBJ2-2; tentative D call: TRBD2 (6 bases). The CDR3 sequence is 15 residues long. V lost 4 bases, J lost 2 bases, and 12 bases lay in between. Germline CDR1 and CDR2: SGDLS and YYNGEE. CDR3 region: CASSPRDFNTGELFF. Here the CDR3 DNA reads TGTGCCAGCAGCCCACGGGACTTCAACACCGGGGAGCTGTTTTTT.

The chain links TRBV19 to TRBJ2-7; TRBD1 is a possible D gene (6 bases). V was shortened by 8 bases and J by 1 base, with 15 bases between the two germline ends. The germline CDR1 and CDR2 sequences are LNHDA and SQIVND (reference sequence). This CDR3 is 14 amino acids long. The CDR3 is CASHDLGGSYEQYF. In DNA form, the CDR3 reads TGTGCCAGTCATGACCTAGGGGGTTCCTACGAGCAGTACTTC.

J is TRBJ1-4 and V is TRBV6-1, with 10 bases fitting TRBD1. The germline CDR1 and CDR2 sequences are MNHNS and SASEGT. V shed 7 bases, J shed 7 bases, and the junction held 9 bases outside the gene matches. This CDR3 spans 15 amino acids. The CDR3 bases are TGTGCCAGCATAATCACCGGGACAGGGGCTGAAAAACTGTTTTTT. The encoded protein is CASIITGTGAEKLFF.

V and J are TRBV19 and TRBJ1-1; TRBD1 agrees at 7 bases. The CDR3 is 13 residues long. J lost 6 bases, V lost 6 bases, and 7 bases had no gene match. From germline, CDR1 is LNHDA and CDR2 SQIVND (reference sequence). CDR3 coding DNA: TGTGCCAGTAGAAGGCAGGGGGTGCCTGAAGCTTTCTTT. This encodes CASRRQGVPEAFF.

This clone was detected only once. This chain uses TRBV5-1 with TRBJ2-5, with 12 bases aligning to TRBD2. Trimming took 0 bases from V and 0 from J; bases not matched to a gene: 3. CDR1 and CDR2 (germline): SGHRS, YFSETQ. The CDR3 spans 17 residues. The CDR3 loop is CASSLDGLAGYQETQYF. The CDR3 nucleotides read TGCGCCAGCAGCTTGGACGGACTAGCGGGGTACCAAGAGACCCAGTACTTC. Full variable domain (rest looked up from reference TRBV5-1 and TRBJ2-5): KAGVTQTPRYLIKTRGQQVTLSCSPISGHRSVSWYQQTPGQGLQFLFEYFSETQRNKGNFPGRFSGRQFSNSRSEMNVSTLELGDSALYLCASSLDGLAGYQETQYFGPGTRLLVL.

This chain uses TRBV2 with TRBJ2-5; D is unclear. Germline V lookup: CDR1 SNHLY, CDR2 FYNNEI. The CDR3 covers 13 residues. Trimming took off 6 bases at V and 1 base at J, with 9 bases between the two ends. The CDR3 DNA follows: TGTGCCAGCAGCATAGATTTCCAAGAGACCCAGTACTTC. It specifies CASSIDFQETQYF.

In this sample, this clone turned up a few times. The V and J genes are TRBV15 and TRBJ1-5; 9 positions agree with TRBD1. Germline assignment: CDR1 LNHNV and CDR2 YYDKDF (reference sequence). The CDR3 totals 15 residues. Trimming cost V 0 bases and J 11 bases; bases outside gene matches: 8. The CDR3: CATSREVTGGRAQHF. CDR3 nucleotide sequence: TGTGCCACCAGCAGAGAAGTGACAGGGGGTAGGGCCCAGCATTTT. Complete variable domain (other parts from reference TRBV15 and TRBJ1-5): DAMVIQNPRYQVTQFGKPVTLSCSQTLNHNVMYWYQQKSSQAPKLLFHYYDKDFNNEADTPDNFQSRRPNTSFCFLDIRSPGLGDTAMYLCATSREVTGGRAQHFGDGTRLSIL.

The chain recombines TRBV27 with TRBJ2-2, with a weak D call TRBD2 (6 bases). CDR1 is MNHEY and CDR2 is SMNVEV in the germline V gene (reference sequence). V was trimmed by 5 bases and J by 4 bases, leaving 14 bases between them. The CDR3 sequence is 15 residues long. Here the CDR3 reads CASSTPGSGTGELFF. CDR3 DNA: TGTGCCAGCAGTACCCCCGGGAGTGGCACCGGGGAGCTGTTTTTT.